The 2 T cell receptor beta chains below all came from one sample that was sequenced in a study of blood T cells in healthy people across ages. A second PCR of about 7 to 11 cycles used a sample-barcoded 5' primer and a J-beta primer mix. From the 5' RACE reads, TCRdb called clonotypes with MiXCR, one entry per CDR3 protein. This repertoire shows hundreds of thousands of distinct CDR3 sequences, around 20% found once; its top ten account for approximately 3.6%. Sequencing was done on a sample of blood. The origin of the receptors is a man aged 65-85 years in good health.

This chain links TRBV4-2 with TRBJ2-7; TRBD2 aligns across 7 bases. With V trimmed by 0 bases and J by 3 bases, 2 bases remained unmatched. The CDR3 spans 14 residues. The V gene's germline CDR1 is LGHNA and CDR2 YNFKEQ. As DNA, the CDR3 is TGTGCCAGCAGCCAAGAGGTAGCGGGCTACGAGCAGTACTTC. Its protein is CASSQEVAGYEQYF.

In its sample, this clonotype was seen a few times. The chain couples TRBV27 to TRBJ1-2; D unclear. The CDR3 has 12 amino acids. The ends were cut back, 0 bases at V and 8 bases at J, with 7 bases in the middle. Germline CDR1 MNHEY, CDR2 SMNVEV (reference sequence). CDR3 DNA sequence: TGTGCCAGCAGTTTATCGGGGAACGGCTACACCTTC. The encoded protein is CASSLSGNGYTF.